This T cell receptor (beta chain) was documented in a study of T cell responses to AZD1222 COVID-19 vaccine. Findings and caveats of the study: Reports say nearly half of spike-specific TCRs go after unmutated variant regions. Donors skewed white British and female; clonal diversity was possibly underestimated. Only a handful of AZD1222 recipients, more than 5 in all, had baseline seropositivity.

Produced via immunoSEQ multiplex PCR; TCRdb's table is partial and in-frame only. In the table there are around 150,000 clones, under 95% of which are singletons. This CDR3 contains 10 residues. Trimming removed 4 bases from V and 7 bases from J, with 5 bases in between. The germline gives CDR1 SGHVS, CDR2 FNYEAQ. This clone was observed a single time. Its specificity is not known. The genes are TRBV7-6 and TRBJ2-7; D is unclear. This sample comprised peripheral blood, obtained 28 days after the second AZD1222 dose. The receptor comes from an adult who received the AZD1222 COVID-19 vaccine. The CDR3 here is CASSSGEQYF. DNA of the CDR3: TGTGCCAGCAGCTCCGGAGAGCAGTACTTC.